This TCR beta chain appears in the sequencing data of a study of blood T cell repertoires in COVID-19 (TCRdb year 2020). Regarding the research as a whole: Collaborator samples came from the United States, Italy and Spain and covered acute and convalescent phases of COVID-19. The material from the prospective study consisted of cDNA or gDNA derived from T cells, B-cell-depleted T cells, or PBMCs. The dataset comprised deeply sampled blood TCRbeta repertoires from subjects exposed to, actively infected with, or recovered from COVID-19. A freely available public database, intended as a resource for researchers studying the immune response to SARS-CoV-2, is where the repertoires were released. The samples were drawn from the first 160 participants of the ongoing ImmuneRACE study and from 950 to 1,500 subjects provided by 6 global collaborators. A de-identified subject ID, COVID-19 status, age in years and sex were almost always included in the sample metadata. HLA class I and class II types, where available, came from metadata supplied by the sample provider rather than from assay-based typing.

Study-level results and caveats: The quantity of clinical and demographic metadata differed by source and by participant and was supplied without curation.

Whole blood was collected in K2EDTA tubes by collaborating institutions according to the institutions' own protocols. For TCRbeta analysis, collaborators shipped samples in one of three forms: frozen whole blood, isolated PBMCs, or DNA extracted from either of those sample types. TCRbeta CDR3 regions were amplified from genomic DNA using the immunoSEQ Assay, a bias-controlled multiplex PCR. Processing in the source paper ran as follows. The number of nucleated cells in each sample was estimated from the amplification of reference gene primers within the assay. To quantify the absolute abundance of each unique TCRbeta CDR3 rearrangement, sequence reads were collapsed and filtered. For each sample, productive Simpson clonality was calculated by taking the square root of Simpson's diversity index across productive rearrangements. Here the immuneACCESS table is served through TCRdb, limited to in-frame sequences with V and J called. Missing clones are a known gap in these copies; in checked studies unresolved V genes cover under half, and the rest lacks a known reason. D and trimming come from the DNA, and the V and J calls and clone size come from that table. A total of approximately 210,000 clones appear in this sample, about 87% of them only once. About 1.8% of the sample comes from the top ten.

The junction carries 5 bases between V and J, which are trimmed by 5 bases and 3 bases respectively. From its cysteine to its phenylalanine, the CDR3 spans 11 amino acids. The only DNA kept is the CDR3, 33 bases in frame from the first base. The germline V gene (reference sequence) specifies SSHAT as CDR1 and FNYEAQ as CDR2. With regard to this clone: It lacks a known antigen. No per-base quality is available; no much larger clone lies one base away.

Sample: peripheral blood. The receptor's source is a man aged 65-85 years with acute or convalescent COVID-19. The sequence joins TRBV7-7 to TRBJ2-7, with TRBD1 tentatively as D gene (5 bases match). The DNA sequence is given as TGTGCCAGCAGCGACAGCTACGAGCAGTACTTC. Translated, it gives CASSDSYEQYF.